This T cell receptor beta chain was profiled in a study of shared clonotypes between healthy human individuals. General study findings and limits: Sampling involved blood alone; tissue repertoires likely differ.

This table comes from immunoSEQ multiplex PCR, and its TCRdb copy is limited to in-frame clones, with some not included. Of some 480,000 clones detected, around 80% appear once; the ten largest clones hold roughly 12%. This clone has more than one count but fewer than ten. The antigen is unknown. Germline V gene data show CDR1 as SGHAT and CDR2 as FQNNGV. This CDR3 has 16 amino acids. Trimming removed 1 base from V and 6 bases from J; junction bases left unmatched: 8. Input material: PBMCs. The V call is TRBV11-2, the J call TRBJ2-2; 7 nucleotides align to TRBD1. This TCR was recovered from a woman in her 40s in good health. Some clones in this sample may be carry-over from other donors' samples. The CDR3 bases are TGTGCCAGCAGCTTAGGAGGCAGGGGGTGGCCCGGGGAGCTGTTTTTT. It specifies CASSLGGRGWPGELFF.